This TCR beta chain originates from a study of a mutant IDH1 vaccine in newly diagnosed glioma. Study details: Initiation of the vaccine course occurred 4-6 weeks after radiotherapy alone, or alongside temozolomide cycles. Earlier care involved radiotherapy, temozolomide, or both, and the majority received both. Treated patients showed a male proportion of around 62%, a female proportion of around 40%, and a mean age of about 44 years.

TCRdb's copy holds only in-frame clones and misses some; the assay was immunoSEQ multiplex PCR. This sample has 25,000 to 35,000 clones, with approximately 80% found just once. V trimming: 5 bases; J trimming: 0 bases; junction bases outside the gene matches: 2. The CDR3 sequence is 15 residues long. Germline V CDR1 and CDR2: SEHNR, FQNEAQ (reference sequence). The time point is: week 23, last vaccination. Vaccination used 300 ug of mutant IDH1 20-mer peptide per dose, with topical imiquimod. Donors' newly diagnosed IDH1-mutant WHO grade 3 or 4 astrocytomas lacked nuclear ATRX. Concerning this clone: Its cognate antigen is unknown.

This TCR was sampled from a woman aged 18-35 years with glioma. This chain uses TRBV7-9 with TRBJ2-3, with 10 bases identical to TRBD2. Sequenced here: PBMCs, sampled from a glioma patient whose treatment included an IDH1 peptide vaccine. The DNA of the CDR3 is TGTGCCAGCAGCCCTAGCGGGAGAAGCACAGATACGCAGTATTTT. Translating gives CASSPSGRSTDTQYF.